These 17 T cell receptor beta chains share one sample of origin, sequenced in a study of control samples from healthy donors and cancer patients. Method: immunoSEQ multiplex PCR; TCRdb's copy keeps in-frame clones and lacks some. Among about 120,000 clones, 85% to 95% were seen once, and the ten largest hold 0.5% to 0.7%. Sequencing was performed on PBMCs. These receptors were obtained from an elderly man with head and neck cancer.

The chain uses TRBV5-1 and TRBJ2-7; TRBD2 aligns across 11 bases. Germline CDR1 and CDR2: SGHRS and YFSETQ. V gave up 4 bases and J gave up 2 bases; unmatched junction bases: 8. The CDR3 extends over 16 amino acids. DNA of the CDR3: TGCGCCAGCAGCGGGCGGACTAGCGGGTTCGCCTACGAGCAGTACTTC. Amino acids: CASSGRTSGFAYEQYF.

This clone was seen only a few times. V usage is TRBV11-3 and J usage is TRBJ1-5; no definite D call. The CDR3 has 13 residues. Germline-derived CDR1 and CDR2 are SGHNT and YENEEA. Trimming shortened V by 4 bases and J by 5 bases, and 9 bases separated the two germline ends. This CDR3 is CASSSDSYQPQHF. The CDR3 DNA follows: TGTGCCAGCAGCTCAGACTCCTATCAGCCCCAGCATTTT. The full variable domain, rest sourced from reference TRBV11-3 and TRBJ1-5, is EAGVVQSPRYKIIEKKQPVAFWCNPISGHNTLYWYLQNLGQGPELLIRYENEEAVDDSQLPKDRFSAERLKGVDSTLKIQPAELGDSAVYLCASSSDSYQPQHFGDGTRLSIL.

The rearrangement links TRBV5-1 to TRBJ1-1, with D possibly TRBD1 on 6 matching bases. With 1 base removed from V and 1 base from J, the gap between germline ends came to 17 bases. CDR3 length: 17 residues. Germline V gene data show CDR1 as SGHRS and CDR2 as YFSETQ. The CDR3 nucleotides read TGCGCCAGCAGCTTGTTTGTCAGGGGTAGGGGGAACACTGAAGCTTTCTTT. It encodes CASSLFVRGRGNTEAFF.

The chain is built from TRBV19 and TRBJ1-1; D unclear. The CDR3 has 13 amino acids. Trimming pared 5 bases from V and 7 bases from J, leaving 14 bases between. The germline gives CDR1 LNHDA, CDR2 SQIVND (reference sequence). The CDR3 sequence is CASSHGVAVEAFF. The CDR3, as DNA: TGTGCCAGTAGTCACGGGGTGGCGGTTGAAGCTTTCTTT.

In its sample, this clone was seen once. This chain connects TRBV19 to TRBJ2-7; 9 bases match TRBD1. The CDR3 runs 14 residues. Trimming took 5 bases from V and 1 from J; bases not matched to a gene: 3. CDR1 LNHDA and CDR2 SQIVND come from the germline V gene (reference sequence). CDR3 nucleotides: TGTGCCAGTAGTCCCGGGACAGGGTCCTACGAGCAGTACTTC. Its translation is CASSPGTGSYEQYF.

J is TRBJ2-3 and V is TRBV7-9, with D possibly called TRBD1 or TRBD2 (5 bases each). The V gene lost 10 bases and the J gene lost 5 bases, with 19 bases spanning the gap. The CDR3 consists of 14 residues. The germline V gene has CDR1 SEHNR and CDR2 FQNEAQ (reference sequence). The CDR3 sequence: CATPTGRRRDTQYF. Written as DNA, the CDR3 is TGTGCCACCCCGACGGGACGGAGGAGAGATACGCAGTATTTT.

The V gene is TRBV5-1, the J gene TRBJ2-1; D is possibly TRBD2 (6 bases). The length of the CDR3 is 15 residues. The V gene's germline CDR1 is SGHRS and CDR2 YFSETQ. V dropped 4 bases and J dropped 3 bases, with 14 bases sitting between them. This CDR3 reads CASSTGTLNYNEQFF. As DNA, the CDR3 is TGCGCCAGCAGCACCGGGACTCTTAACTACAATGAGCAGTTCTTC. The variable domain in full, completed from reference TRBV5-1 and TRBJ2-1, reads KAGVTQTPRYLIKTRGQQVTLSCSPISGHRSVSWYQQTPGQGLQFLFEYFSETQRNKGNFPGRFSGRQFSNSRSEMNVSTLELGDSALYLCASSTGTLNYNEQFFGPGTRLTVL.

The chain couples TRBV3-1 (or the pseudogene TRBV3-2) to TRBJ2-5, with 8 nucleotides matching TRBD2. Germline trimming cut 1 base from V and 2 bases from J; bases unmatched to any gene: 3. Germline assignment: CDR1 LGHDT and CDR2 YNNKEL (reference sequence). The CDR3 contains 15 residues. The CDR3 coding sequence is TGTGCCAGCAGCCAAGCAACTAGCGGACAAGAGACCCAGTACTTC. Residues: CASSQATSGQETQYF.

This chain connects TRBV5-5 to TRBJ2-3; 11 bases are shared with TRBD2. This CDR3 has 15 residues. From germline, CDR1 is SGHKS and CDR2 YYEKEE (reference sequence). The V gene end was trimmed by 5 bases and the J gene end by 4 bases; junction bases not matched to a gene: 6. The CDR3 DNA is TGTGCCAGCAGTTTTAGCGGGGGGGCACCAGATACGCAGTATTTT. Amino acid sequence: CASSFSGGAPDTQYF.

This chain links TRBV5-1 with TRBJ2-5; D is uncertain. From germline, CDR1 is SGHRS and CDR2 YFSETQ. V gave up 1 base and J gave up 0 bases, with 1 base separating them. This CDR3 spans 12 amino acids. CDR3 residues: CASSLYQETQYF. As DNA, the CDR3 is TGCGCCAGCAGCTTGTACCAAGAGACCCAGTACTTC.

This clone has just one count. CDR3 nucleotide sequence: TGTGCCAGCAGCTTGGCGGGGCTGAACTATGGCTACACCTTC. Translating it yields CASSLAGLNYGYTF. The chain combines TRBV5-4 with TRBJ1-2; tentatively, D is TRBD1 (5 bases). This CDR3 has 14 residues. Per germline, CDR1 SGHNT and CDR2 YYREEE (reference sequence). Trimming took 0 bases from V and 2 from J, leaving 8 bases between them.

The chain carries TRBV6-1 and TRBJ2-7; perhaps TRBD2 as D (5 bases). Trimming stripped 1 base from V and 3 bases from J, with 13 bases between. Germline assignment: CDR1 MNHNS and CDR2 SASEGT. The CDR3 extends over 15 amino acids. The CDR3 DNA reads TGTGCCAGCAGTGAAGGACCTTCCGGGATCTACGAGCAGTACTTC. Translation gives CASSEGPSGIYEQYF.

Notes on this clone: The junction does not match germline at one end; this may be a read error. The V and J genes are TRBV5-1 and TRBJ2-3, with 10 positions matching TRBD2. This CDR3 is built from 17 residues. CDR1 and CDR2 (germline): SGHRS, YFSETQ. The CDR3 here is CARSGGSGGAWEDTQYF. CDR3 nucleotides: TGCGCCCGCAGCGGGGGCAGCGGGGGGGCTTGGGAAGATACGCAGTATTTT.

V and J are TRBV19 and TRBJ2-3, with 11 nucleotides matching TRBD2. The CDR3 is 17 amino acids. Trimming took 5 bases from V and 3 from J; bases not matched to a gene: 10. Germline lookup yields CDR1 LNHDA and CDR2 SQIVND (reference sequence). The CDR3 nucleotides are TGTGCCAGTAGTCAAGCCTATAGCGGGGGGGCAACAGATACGCAGTATTTT. Amino acid sequence: CASSQAYSGGATDTQYF.

The genes are TRBV20-1 and TRBJ1-2, with D unclear. Germline V gene lookup returns CDR1 DFQATT and CDR2 SNEGSKA (reference sequence). V gave up 7 bases and J gave up 8 bases, with 14 bases separating them. This CDR3 has 11 residues. The CDR3: CSVARPSGYTF. The CDR3 DNA reads TGCAGTGTAGCCAGGCCTTCCGGCTACACCTTC.

The rearrangement uses TRBV6-5 and TRBJ1-2, with a possible D match to TRBD1 (5 bases). The CDR3 has 15 residues. V was pared by 7 bases and J by 9 bases, with 24 bases between. Germline CDR1 MNHEY, CDR2 SVGAGI. The DNA of the CDR3 is TGTGCCAGCAAACTATCAGGGTCTATAACGGGTCGCTACACCTTC. Residues: CASKLSGSITGRYTF.

The V and J genes are TRBV6-5 and TRBJ2-2; 8 bases are a match to TRBD2. CDR1 MNHEY and CDR2 SVGAGI come from the germline V gene. The V and J ends lost 4 bases and 5 bases, in that order; junction bases with no gene match: 6. The CDR3 extends over 15 amino acids. DNA of the CDR3: TGTGCCAGCAGTTGGGGACTAGGAGGAACCGGGGAGCTGTTTTTT. Encoded protein: CASSWGLGGTGELFF.